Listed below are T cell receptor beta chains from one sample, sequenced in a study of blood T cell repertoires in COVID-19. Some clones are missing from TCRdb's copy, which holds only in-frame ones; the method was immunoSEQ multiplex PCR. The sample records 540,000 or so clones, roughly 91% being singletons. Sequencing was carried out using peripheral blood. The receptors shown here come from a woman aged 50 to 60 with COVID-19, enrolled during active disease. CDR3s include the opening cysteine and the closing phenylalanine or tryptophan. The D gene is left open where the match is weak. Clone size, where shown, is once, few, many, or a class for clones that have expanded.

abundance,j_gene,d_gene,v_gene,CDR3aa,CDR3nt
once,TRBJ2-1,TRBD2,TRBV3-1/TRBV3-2,CASSQGTAGGDEQFF,TGTGCCAGCAGCCAAGGGACGGCGGGGGGCGACGAGCAGTTCTTC
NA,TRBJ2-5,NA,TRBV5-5,CASSLAGDLGETQYF,TGTGCCAGCAGCTTGGCCGGGGATTTGGGGGAGACCCAGTACTTC
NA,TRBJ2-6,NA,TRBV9,CASSVPTEDRTSGANVLTF,TGTGCCAGCAGCGTACCGACAGAAGACCGTACCTCTGGGGCCAACGTCCTGACTTTC
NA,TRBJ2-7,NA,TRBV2,CANGRGAYEQYF,TGTGCCAACGGACGGGGAGCCTACGAGCAGTACTTC
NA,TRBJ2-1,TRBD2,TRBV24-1,CATSDYIAGGRNEQFF,TGTGCCACCAGTGATTACATAGCGGGGGGGCGAAATGAGCAGTTCTTC
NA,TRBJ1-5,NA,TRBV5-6,CASSFTGNQPQHF,TGTGCCAGCAGCTTCACAGGGAATCAGCCCCAGCATTTT
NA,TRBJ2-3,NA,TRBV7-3,CASSFSGLSTDTQYF,TGTGCCAGCAGCTTTAGCGGCCTAAGCACAGATACGCAGTATTTT
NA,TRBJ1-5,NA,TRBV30,CAWSRAWEQPQHF,TGTGCCTGGAGTCGGGCCTGGGAGCAGCCCCAGCATTTT
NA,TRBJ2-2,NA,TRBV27,CASSFSGELFF,TGTGCCAGCAGTTTCTCTGGGGAGCTGTTTTTT
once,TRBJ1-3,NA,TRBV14,CASSQDMAVTGNTIYF,TGTGCCAGCAGCCAAGATATGGCAGTAACAGGAAACACCATATATTTT
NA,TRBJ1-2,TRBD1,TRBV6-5,CASTRGQGNYGYTF,TGTGCCAGCACACGGGGACAGGGGAACTATGGCTACACCTTC
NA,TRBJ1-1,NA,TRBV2,CAVRRNTEAFF,TGTGCCGTCCGTCGGAACACTGAAGCTTTCTTT
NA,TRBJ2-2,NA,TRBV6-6,CASSYWGEGDTGELFF,TGTGCCAGCAGTTACTGGGGAGAGGGTGACACCGGGGAGCTGTTTTTT
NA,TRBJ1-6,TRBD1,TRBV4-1,CASSQPGQRNSPLHF,TGCGCCAGCAGCCAACCGGGACAGCGAAATTCACCCCTCCACTTT
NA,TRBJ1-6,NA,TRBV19,CAQRRGNSPLHF,TGTGCCCAACGGCGGGGGAATTCACCCCTCCACTTT
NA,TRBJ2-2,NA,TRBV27,CASSFQGKAGELFF,TGTGCCAGCAGTTTTCAGGGAAAGGCCGGGGAGCTGTTTTTT
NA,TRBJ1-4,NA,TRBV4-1,CASSQASDPGVYREKLFF,TGCGCCAGCAGCCAAGCCTCCGACCCCGGGGTATATCGAGAAAAACTGTTTTTT
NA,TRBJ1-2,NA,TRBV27,CASSLNPTGNGYTF,TGTGCCAGCAGTTTAAATCCCACAGGGAATGGCTACACCTTC
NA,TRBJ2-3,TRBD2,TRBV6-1,CASSATSGGLSLTDTQYF,TGTGCCAGCAGTGCGACTAGCGGGGGGCTAAGTCTCACAGATACGCAGTATTTT
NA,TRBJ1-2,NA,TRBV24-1,CATSDLDSYYGYTF,TGTGCCACCAGTGATTTGGACAGCTACTATGGCTACACCTTC
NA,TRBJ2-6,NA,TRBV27,CASSSTGRPGANVLTF,TGTGCCAGCAGTAGTACAGGGAGACCTGGGGCCAACGTCCTGACTTTC
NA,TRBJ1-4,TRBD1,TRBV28,CASSLEGTGWNEKLFF,TGTGCCAGCAGTTTAGAGGGGACAGGGTGGAATGAAAAACTGTTTTTT
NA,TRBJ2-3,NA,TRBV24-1,CATSEYSTDTQYF,TGTGCCACCAGTGAGTATAGCACAGATACGCAGTATTTT
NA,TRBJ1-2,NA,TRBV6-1,CASSEAKTGKGYTF,TGTGCCAGCAGTGAAGCGAAAACAGGGAAGGGCTACACCTTC
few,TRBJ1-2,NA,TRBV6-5,CASRGLEGYTF,TGTGCCAGCAGAGGACTAGAGGGCTACACCTTC
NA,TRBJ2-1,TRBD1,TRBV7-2,CASSLVGGVENEQFF,TGTGCCAGCAGCTTGGTAGGGGGCGTCGAAAATGAGCAGTTCTTC
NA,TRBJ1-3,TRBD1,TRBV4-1,CASSQDPTGASSGNTIYF,TGCGCCAGCAGCCAAGACCCGACAGGGGCCAGCTCTGGAAACACCATATATTTT
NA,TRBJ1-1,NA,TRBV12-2,CASRSPGDHEAFF,TGTGCAAGTCGCTCTCCGGGGGACCATGAAGCTTTCTTT
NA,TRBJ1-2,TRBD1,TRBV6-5,CASSYSSGTGNYGYTF,TGTGCCAGCAGTTACTCGTCCGGGACAGGGAACTATGGCTACACCTTC
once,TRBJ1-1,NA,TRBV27,CASSGGYTEAFF,TGTGCCAGCAGTGGCGGGTACACTGAAGCTTTCTTT
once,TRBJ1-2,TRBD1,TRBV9,CASSVDVRGGYTF,TGTGCCAGCAGCGTAGACGTCAGGGGGGGCTACACCTTC
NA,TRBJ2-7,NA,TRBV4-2,CASSHHSESSYEQYF,TGTGCCAGCAGCCACCATAGCGAAAGCTCCTACGAGCAGTACTTC
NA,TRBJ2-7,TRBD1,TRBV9,CASSVMGQGSEQYF,TGTGCCAGCAGCGTAATGGGACAGGGGTCCGAGCAGTACTTC
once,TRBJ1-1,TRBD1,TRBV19,CASIKDRGNTEAFF,TGTGCCAGTATTAAAGACAGGGGAAACACTGAAGCTTTCTTT
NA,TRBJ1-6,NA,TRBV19,CASKGQAALNSPLHF,TGTGCCAGTAAGGGGCAGGCGGCCCTCAATTCACCCCTCCACTTT
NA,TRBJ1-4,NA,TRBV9,CASSVGGPNEKLFF,TGTGCCAGCAGCGTAGGGGGGCCGAATGAAAAACTGTTTTTT
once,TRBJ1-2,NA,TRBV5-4,CASSLDGGGNYGYTF,TGTGCCAGCAGCTTGGATGGAGGAGGCAACTATGGCTACACCTTC
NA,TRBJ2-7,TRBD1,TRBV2,CASRTGGASGEQYF,TGTGCCAGCAGGACAGGGGGCGCTTCAGGCGAGCAGTACTTC
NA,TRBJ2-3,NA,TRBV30,CAWSLVSDTQYF,TGTGCCTGGAGTCTTGTCTCAGATACGCAGTATTTT
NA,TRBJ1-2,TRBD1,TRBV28,CAVSGTAEYGYTF,TGTGCCGTATCCGGGACAGCCGAATATGGCTACACCTTC
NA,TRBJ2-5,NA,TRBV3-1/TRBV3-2,CASSLGGGRQETQYF,TGTGCCAGCAGCCTAGGGGGGGGGCGGCAAGAGACCCAGTACTTC
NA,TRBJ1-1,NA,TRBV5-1,CASSLAGEEAFF,TGCGCCAGCAGCTTGGCTGGGGAGGAAGCTTTCTTT
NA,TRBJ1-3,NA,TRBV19,CASSIDRAGNTIYF,TGTGCCAGTAGTATCGACCGGGCTGGAAACACCATATATTTT
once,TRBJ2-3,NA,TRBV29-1,CSVWGRDTQYF,TGCAGCGTTTGGGGGCGGGATACGCAGTATTTT
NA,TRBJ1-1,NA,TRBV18,CASSNGAGGTEAFF,TGTGCCAGCTCAAACGGGGCGGGAGGCACTGAAGCTTTCTTT
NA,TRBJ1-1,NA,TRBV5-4,CASSRAGLARGTEAFF,TGTGCCAGCAGCAGGGCGGGACTGGCTCGGGGCACTGAAGCTTTCTTT